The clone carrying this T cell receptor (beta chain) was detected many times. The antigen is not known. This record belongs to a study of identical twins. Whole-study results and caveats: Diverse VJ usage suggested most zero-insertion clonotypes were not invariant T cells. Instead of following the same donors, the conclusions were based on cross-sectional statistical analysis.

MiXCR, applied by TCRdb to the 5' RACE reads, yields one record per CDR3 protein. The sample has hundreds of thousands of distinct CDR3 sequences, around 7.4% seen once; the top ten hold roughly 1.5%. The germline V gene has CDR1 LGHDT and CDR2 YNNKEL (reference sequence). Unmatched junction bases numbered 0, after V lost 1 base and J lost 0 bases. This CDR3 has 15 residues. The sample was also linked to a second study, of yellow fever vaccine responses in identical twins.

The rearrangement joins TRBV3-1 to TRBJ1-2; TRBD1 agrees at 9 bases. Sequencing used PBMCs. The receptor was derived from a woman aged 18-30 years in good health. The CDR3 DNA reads TGTGCCAGCAGCCAAGGGGACAGGGCTAACTATGGCTACACCTTC. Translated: CASSQGDRANYGYTF.